The rows below give T cell receptor beta chains drawn from one sample of a study of shared clonotypes between healthy human individuals. Some clones are missing from TCRdb's copy, which holds only in-frame ones; the method was immunoSEQ multiplex PCR. The table records roughly 2,300,000 clones, less than 95% of them present only once. The sample was naive CD4+ T cells from PBMCs. These TCRs come from a man aged 18-30 years in good health. Some clones in this sample may be carry-over from other donors' samples. The CDR3 runs from the conserved cysteine through the conserved F or W. Fields, in order: V gene, D gene, J gene, CDR3 length, clone size, CDR3 protein, CDR3 DNA. D genes are given only for firm matches. Size values are once, few and many counts, or a class for expanded clones, and some rows have none.

TRBV5-1	NA	TRBJ1-5	13	NA	CASSWDSNQPQHF	TGCGCCAGCAGCTGGGATTCGAATCAGCCCCAGCATTTT
TRBV5-1	TRBD1	TRBJ2-3	16	NA	CASSFRRTGYADTQYF	TGCGCCAGCAGCTTTAGGAGGACAGGGTATGCAGATACGCAGTATTTT
TRBV28	NA	TRBJ1-1	12	NA	CASSTGSLGAFF	TGTGCCAGCAGCACAGGATCGCTGGGAGCTTTCTTT
TRBV28	NA	TRBJ2-7	13	NA	CASSLTSSYEQYF	TGTGCCAGCAGCTTAACCTCTTCCTACGAGCAGTACTTC
TRBV29-1	TRBD1	TRBJ2-3	12	NA	CSVTGQADTQYF	TGCAGCGTTACGGGACAGGCAGATACGCAGTATTTT
TRBV19	NA	TRBJ1-5	12	NA	CASSRASQPQHF	TGTGCCAGTAGTAGGGCCAGTCAGCCCCAGCATTTT
TRBV11-3	NA	TRBJ2-3	15	NA	CASSFTGLSTDTQYF	TGTGCCAGCAGCTTTACAGGGCTCAGCACAGATACGCAGTATTTT
TRBV28	NA	TRBJ2-5	15	NA	CASSPGTPWSETQYF	TGTGCCAGCAGCCCAGGGACTCCCTGGTCAGAGACCCAGTACTTC
TRBV18	TRBD1	TRBJ1-4	14	NA	CASSPTGANEKLFF	TGTGCCAGCTCACCAACAGGGGCGAATGAAAAACTGTTTTTT
TRBV6-6	NA	TRBJ1-2	13	NA	CASSYGAGYGYTF	TGTGCCAGCAGTTACGGGGCAGGCTATGGCTACACCTTC
TRBV20-1	NA	TRBJ1-2	11	NA	CSARPDYGYTF	TGCAGTGCTAGACCAGACTATGGCTACACCTTC
TRBV5-1	NA	TRBJ2-3	17	NA	CASSLLGEPHPTDTQYF	TGCGCCAGCAGCTTATTGGGGGAGCCCCACCCGACAGATACGCAGTATTTT
TRBV5-1	TRBD2	TRBJ2-5	18	once	CASSLGVIAGGRQETQYF	TGCGCCAGCAGCTTGGGAGTTATAGCGGGAGGCAGACAAGAGACCCAGTACTTC
TRBV4-2	NA	TRBJ1-1	15	few	CASSQGDITNTEAFF	TGTGCCAGCAGCCAGGGGGACATAACGAACACTGAAGCTTTCTTT
TRBV7-2	NA	TRBJ2-7	14	NA	CASSLVPPLSEQYF	TGTGCCAGCAGCTTAGTACCGCCACTTTCCGAGCAGTACTTC
TRBV28	NA	TRBJ1-5	13	NA	CASSLGRGQPQHF	TGTGCCAGCAGTTTAGGTCGGGGTCAGCCCCAGCATTTT
TRBV5-6	NA	TRBJ1-4	16	NA	CASSYLRQKGPEKLFF	TGTGCCAGCAGCTACCTCCGACAGAAAGGGCCAGAAAAACTGTTTTTT
TRBV28	NA	TRBJ1-5	16	NA	CASSWSRDGRNQPQHF	TGTGCCAGCAGTTGGAGCAGGGACGGGCGCAATCAGCCCCAGCATTTT
TRBV19	NA	TRBJ1-5	14	few	CASRSGGAGQPQHF	TGTGCCAGTAGATCAGGCGGCGCCGGTCAGCCCCAGCATTTT
TRBV21-1	NA	TRBJ1-4	14	few	CASSKSSRGEKLFF	TGTGCCAGCAGCAAGAGCAGCCGCGGTGAAAAACTGTTTTTT
TRBV5-1	NA	TRBJ2-5	13	NA	CASSSRGSQTQYF	TGCGCCAGCAGCAGCCGGGGTTCGCAGACCCAGTACTTC
TRBV27	NA	TRBJ1-4	14	NA	CASTGIATNEKLFF	TGTGCCAGCACGGGGATAGCAACTAATGAAAAACTGTTTTTT
TRBV10-1	NA	TRBJ2-7	12	NA	CASPTRVDEQYF	TGCGCCAGCCCGACCCGCGTGGACGAGCAGTACTTC
TRBV5-4	NA	TRBJ2-3	16	NA	CASSLLVGVSTDTQYF	TGTGCCAGCAGCTTGCTAGTGGGGGTTAGCACAGATACGCAGTATTTT
TRBV28	NA	TRBJ1-5	19	NA	CASSLLGAGKKMFGQPQHF	TGTGCCAGCAGTTTATTGGGGGCAGGCAAGAAAATGTTCGGTCAGCCCCAGCATTTT
TRBV29-1	NA	TRBJ2-7	13	NA	CSVEGRGTGEQYF	TGCAGCGTTGAAGGTCGGGGTACGGGCGAGCAGTACTTC
TRBV7-2	NA	TRBJ2-1	13	NA	CASSRLGYREQFF	TGTGCCAGCAGCCGACTGGGGTACAGGGAGCAGTTCTTC
TRBV9	TRBD2	TRBJ2-1	17	NA	CASSVGGGLAGSNEQFF	TGTGCCAGCAGCGTAGGGGGCGGGTTAGCGGGTTCCAATGAGCAGTTCTTC
TRBV5-1	TRBD1	TRBJ2-1	14	NA	CASSLGTGGNEQFF	TGCGCCAGCAGCTTAGGGACAGGGGGCAATGAGCAGTTCTTC
TRBV4-1	NA	TRBJ1-4	15	once	CASSQMGGANEKLFF	TGCGCCAGCAGCCAAATGGGGGGAGCTAATGAAAAACTGTTTTTT
TRBV7-6	NA	TRBJ2-3	14	NA	CASSSRTSTDTQYF	TGTGCCAGCAGCTCCCGGACTAGCACAGATACGCAGTATTTT
TRBV28	NA	TRBJ1-5	15	NA	CASSLGLAGYQPQHF	TGTGCCAGCAGTTTAGGGTTGGCAGGGTATCAGCCCCAGCATTTT
TRBV5-4	TRBD2	TRBJ2-2	15	once	CASSLYGRSTGELFF	TGTGCCAGCAGCTTATACGGGAGGAGCACCGGGGAGCTGTTTTTT
TRBV19	TRBD2	TRBJ2-1	16	NA	CASSILWREEDNEQFF	TGTGCCAGTAGTATTTTATGGCGGGAGGAGGACAATGAGCAGTTCTTC
TRBV7-2	TRBD1	TRBJ2-5	15	NA	CASSFDRGWGETQYF	TGTGCCAGCAGCTTCGACAGGGGATGGGGGGAGACCCAGTACTTC
TRBV2	TRBD1	TRBJ1-1	13	NA	CASTPTGTGGTFF	TGTGCCAGCACACCCACCGGGACAGGGGGCACTTTCTTT
TRBV6-1	TRBD2	TRBJ2-7	15	NA	CASSEAGGLVREQYF	TGTGCCAGCAGTGAAGCCGGAGGACTAGTTCGGGAGCAGTACTTC